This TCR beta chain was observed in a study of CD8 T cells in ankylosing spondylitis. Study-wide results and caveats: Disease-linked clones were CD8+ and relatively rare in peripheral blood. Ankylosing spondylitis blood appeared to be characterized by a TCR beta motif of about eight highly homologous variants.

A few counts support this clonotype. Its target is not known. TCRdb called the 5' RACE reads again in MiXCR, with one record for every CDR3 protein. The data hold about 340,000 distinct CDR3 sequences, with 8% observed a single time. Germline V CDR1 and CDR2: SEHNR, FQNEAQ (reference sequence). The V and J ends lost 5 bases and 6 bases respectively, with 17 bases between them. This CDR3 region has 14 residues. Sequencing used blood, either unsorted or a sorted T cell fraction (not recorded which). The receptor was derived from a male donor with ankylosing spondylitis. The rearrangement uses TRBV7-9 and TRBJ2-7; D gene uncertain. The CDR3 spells CASSRNAPLGEQYF. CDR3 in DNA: TGTGCCAGCAGCAGAAACGCACCCCTCGGCGAGCAGTACTTC.